A single sample gave rise to the 31 T cell receptor beta chains below, sequenced in a study of cytomegalovirus exposure and HLA in healthy donors. The PCR contained 60 Vbeta and 13 Jbeta primers. TCRdb's table, derived via immunoSEQ multiplex PCR, lists solely in-frame clones and lacks some. The data show approximately 100,000 clones, roughly 10% seen once. Material: PBMCs. All receptors come from a man in his fifties or sixties in good health and CMV-seropositive.

V and J are TRBV27 and TRBJ1-6; D is uncertain. V lost 1 base and J lost 9, with 7 bases in between. In germline, CDR1 is MNHEY, CDR2 SMNVEV (reference sequence). This CDR3 spans 13 amino acids. The CDR3 here is CASSLFPSSPLHF. The CDR3 coding sequence is TGTGCCAGCAGTTTATTTCCGTCTTCACCCCTCCACTTT.

This clone occurred a few times. This rearrangement joins TRBV9 to TRBJ2-2; D possibly corresponds to TRBD2 (6 bases). Trimming took 4 bases from V and 5 from J, leaving 15 bases between them. The CDR3 runs 15 residues. Germline CDR1 is SGDLS and CDR2 is YYNGEE. Here the CDR3 reads CASSPDRGRTGELFF. The CDR3 coding sequence is TGTGCCAGCAGCCCGGACCGGGGGAGGACCGGGGAGCTGTTTTTT.

This clone was counted only a few times. This chain's CDR3 is CASSLNPGLAGGSTDTQYF. The CDR3 coding sequence is TGTGCCAGCAGCCTTAACCCGGGACTAGCGGGAGGGAGCACAGATACGCAGTATTTT. The genes are TRBV7-2 and TRBJ2-3; 16 bases line up with TRBD2. The V and J ends lost 5 bases and 0 bases, in that order; junction bases with no gene match: 8. The CDR3 is 19 amino acids. CDR1 is SGHTA and CDR2 is FQGNSA in the germline V gene.

V is TRBV15 and J is TRBJ1-1; D is unclear. This CDR3 comprises 15 residues. V was shortened by 0 bases and J by 1 base, with 9 bases between the two germline ends. Germline values: CDR1 LNHNV, CDR2 YYDKDF (reference sequence). The CDR3, as DNA: TGTGCCACCAGCAGAGATGGGAGGGAGAACACTGAAGCTTTCTTT. Translated, it gives CATSRDGRENTEAFF.

There are a few counts of this clone. The chain recombines TRBV27 with TRBJ1-5, with TRBD1 as a possible D gene (6 bases). CDR1 MNHEY and CDR2 SMNVEV come from the germline V gene (reference sequence). There are 16 residues in the CDR3. The V end was cut by 1 base, the J end by 1 base, with 11 bases between. Here the CDR3 DNA reads TGTGCCAGCAGTTTATTTGGGGGCGGAAGCAATCAGCCCCAGCATTTT. Amino acid sequence: CASSLFGGGSNQPQHF.

This clone was recorded a few times. The chain combines TRBV28 with TRBJ1-2, with 10 bases aligning to TRBD1. Per germline, CDR1 MDHEN and CDR2 SYDVKM. This CDR3 is built from 15 residues. V lost 3 bases, J lost 7 bases, and 8 bases stayed unmatched. In nucleotides, the CDR3 is TGTGCCAGCAGTTTGTCCGGGACAGGGGTCTCTGGCTACACCTTC. Protein sequence: CASSLSGTGVSGYTF.

The chain is built from TRBV13 and TRBJ2-1; D remains unclear. Germline V gives CDR1 PRHDT, CDR2 FYEKMQ (reference sequence). Trimming shortened V by 5 bases and J by 0 bases, and 11 bases separated the two germline ends. This CDR3 comprises 15 residues. DNA of the CDR3: TGTGCCAGCAGCAAGACTGGAGCCTCCTACAATGAGCAGTTCTTC. Translating it yields CASSKTGASYNEQFF. Variable domain in full (rest from reference TRBV13 and TRBJ2-1): AAGVIQSPRHLIKEKRETATLKCYPIPRHDTVYWYQQGPGQDPQFLISFYEKMQSDKGSIPDRFSAQQFSDYHSELNMSSLELGDSALYFCASSKTGASYNEQFFGPGTRLTVL.

The chain uses TRBV7-3 and TRBJ2-3; D gene unclear. Between the trimmed V and J ends, which lost 0 bases and 4 bases, there was a span of 8 bases. The CDR3 loop spans 14 amino acids. The germline V gene encodes CDR1 SGHTA and CDR2 FQGTGA. CDR3 loop: CASSLTPSSDTQYF. The CDR3 coding sequence is TGTGCCAGCAGCTTAACTCCTAGTTCAGATACGCAGTATTTT.

The chain employs TRBV6-6 and TRBJ2-7; TRBD2 might be the D (6 bases). The V end lost 6 bases, the J end lost 0 bases, and 12 bases lay between the germline ends. From germline, CDR1 is MNHNY and CDR2 SVGAGI (reference sequence). The CDR3 has 14 amino acids. Here the CDR3 DNA reads TGTGCCAGCAGGGAGGGCACGGCCTCCTACGAGCAGTACTTC. This sequence encodes CASREGTASYEQYF.

V gene TRBV2 combines with J gene TRBJ1-4, with TRBD1 matching over 7 bases. After removal of 5 bases from V and 5 bases from J, the junction contained 5 bases not matched to a gene. The CDR3 spans 14 residues. In germline, CDR1 is SNHLY, CDR2 FYNNEI. The CDR3 DNA reads as TGTGCCAGCAGTCGCGACAGGGCCAATGAAAAACTGTTTTTT. This codes for CASSRDRANEKLFF.

The V and J genes are TRBV30 and TRBJ2-2, with TRBD2 as a possible D gene (5 bases). V shed 4 bases and J shed 2 bases, with 20 bases lying between them. The CDR3 is made up of 17 amino acids. Germline V CDR1 and CDR2: GTSNPN, SVGIG (reference sequence). The CDR3 DNA follows: TGTGCCTGGAATCCCCCCCGCGGACTTCTTAACACCGGGGAGCTGTTTTTT. Its translation is CAWNPPRGLLNTGELFF.

The J gene is TRBJ1-3, the V gene TRBV4-1; 9 bases are shared with TRBD1. This CDR3 region has 19 residues. CDR1 and CDR2 from the germline V gene are MGHRA and YSYEKL. The ends lost 2 bases at V and 2 bases at J; junction bases unmatched: 13. This chain's CDR3 is CASSQNGDREIRAGNTIYF. CDR3 DNA sequence: TGCGCCAGCAGCCAAAACGGGGACAGGGAAATTCGAGCTGGAAACACCATATATTTT.

The rearrangement uses TRBV6-6 and TRBJ2-2; D might be TRBD1 (5 bases). V was shortened by 5 bases and J by 0 bases, with 7 bases between the two germline ends. CDR1 MNHNY and CDR2 SVGAGI come from the germline V gene (reference sequence). The length of the CDR3 is 14 residues. The CDR3 DNA reads TGTGCCAGCAGTATACAGGCGAACACCGGGGAGCTGTTTTTT. Its translation: CASSIQANTGELFF.

The sample holds a few counts of this clone. The rearrangement joins TRBV7-9 to TRBJ1-1; no firm D call. There are 13 residues in the CDR3. CDR1 SEHNR and CDR2 FQNEAQ come from the germline V gene (reference sequence). V lost 3 bases and J 1 base, leaving 6 bases between the germline ends. The CDR3 DNA follows: TGTGCCAGCAGCTTCCCCGGGAACACTGAAGCTTTCTTT. Translating it yields CASSFPGNTEAFF.

This clone was counted only a few times. V and J are TRBV28 and TRBJ2-1; no firm D call. Germline CDR1 and CDR2: MDHEN and SYDVKM. The CDR3 sequence is 14 residues long. V was cut by 5 bases and J by 3 bases, with 11 bases left in between. The CDR3 bases are TGTGCCAGCAGTCCAGACTTTGTCTACAATGAGCAGTTCTTC. Its translation is CASSPDFVYNEQFF.

This chain links TRBV29-1 with TRBJ2-3; 9 bases are shared with TRBD1. The junction had 12 bases not matched to a gene; V was cut back by 5 bases and J by 3 bases. The length of the CDR3 is 16 residues. Germline V lookup: CDR1 SQVTM, CDR2 ANQGSEA. The CDR3: CSVIPLPGQGTDTQYF. CDR3 nucleotide sequence: TGCAGCGTTATCCCGCTCCCCGGACAGGGGACAGATACGCAGTATTTT.

The V gene is TRBV6-1, the J gene TRBJ2-1; D is unclear. The CDR3 is made up of 14 amino acids. V was shortened by 5 bases and J by 0 bases, with 8 bases between the two germline ends. Per the germline V gene, CDR1 is MNHNS and CDR2 is SASEGT. The CDR3 DNA reads TGTGCCAGCAGTAATGCGGACTCCTACAATGAGCAGTTCTTC. Translation gives CASSNADSYNEQFF.

V is TRBV30 and J is TRBJ2-7; 14 bases are a match to TRBD2. CDR3 length: 16 amino acids. CDR1 GTSNPN and CDR2 SVGIG come from the germline V gene (reference sequence). The V gene end was trimmed by 3 bases and the J gene end by 7 bases; junction bases not matched to a gene: 11. The CDR3 spells CAWSSPGLAGAGEQYF. In DNA form, the CDR3 reads TGTGCCTGGAGCTCACCGGGACTAGCGGGAGCCGGAGAGCAGTACTTC.

The chain is built from TRBV6-6 and TRBJ1-5; no firm D call. Germline-derived CDR1 and CDR2 are MNHNY and SVGAGI (reference sequence). The V end was cut by 2 bases, the J end by 6 bases, with 8 bases between. The CDR3 contains 13 residues. This CDR3 reads CASSYGETQPQHF. Written as DNA, the CDR3 is TGTGCCAGCAGTTACGGGGAGACTCAGCCCCAGCATTTT.

The rearrangement joins TRBV18 to TRBJ2-5; 7 nucleotides match TRBD2. Trimming took 3 bases from V and 1 from J; bases not matched to a gene: 8. The CDR3 is made up of 16 amino acids. The germline V gene has CDR1 KGHSH and CDR2 LQKENI. The DNA for the CDR3 is TGTGCCAGCTCACCGTCGAACAGCGGGGCCCAAGAGACCCAGTACTTC. This sequence encodes CASSPSNSGAQETQYF.

This clone was seen more than once but under ten times. V usage is TRBV30 and J usage is TRBJ2-1, with 11 bases that match TRBD2. This CDR3 is 14 amino acids long. Losses at the gene ends were 5 bases for V and 2 bases for J; bases not matched to a gene: 2. Germline V gene data show CDR1 as GTSNPN and CDR2 as SVGIG (reference sequence). CDR3 sequence reads: CAWDSGRAYNEQFF. In DNA form, the CDR3 reads TGTGCCTGGGATAGCGGGAGGGCCTACAATGAGCAGTTCTTC. Based on the CDR3 plus reference TRBV30 and TRBJ2-1, the full variable domain is SQTIHQWPATLVQPVGSPLSLECTVEGTSNPNLYWYRQAAGRGLQLLFYSVGIGQISSEVPQNLSASRPQDRQFILSSKKLLLSDSGFYLCAWDSGRAYNEQFFGPGTRLTVL.

The rearrangement uses TRBV29-1 and TRBJ2-1; a possible D gene is TRBD2 (6 bases). The germline V gene has CDR1 SQVTM and CDR2 ANQGSEA. This CDR3 contains 15 residues. With 2 bases removed from V and 4 bases from J, the gap between germline ends came to 15 bases. This chain's CDR3 is CSVEIWDSAYNEQFF. For the CDR3, the DNA is TGCAGCGTTGAAATCTGGGACTCCGCTTACAATGAGCAGTTCTTC.

The chain has TRBV19 and TRBJ1-6, with unresolved D. Germline values: CDR1 LNHDA, CDR2 SQIVND (reference sequence). Between the trimmed V and J ends, which lost 2 bases and 10 bases, there was a span of 9 bases. The CDR3 has 13 residues. The CDR3 region has the DNA TGTGCCAGTAGTATAACGCCGAGGTCACCCCTCCACTTT. Protein sequence: CASSITPRSPLHF.

This clone occurred a few times. The V gene is TRBV5-6, the J gene TRBJ2-4; possible D gene TRBD1, 6 bases. Trimming shortened V by 4 bases and J by 5 bases, and 22 bases separated the two germline ends. The CDR3 loop spans 17 amino acids. Germline V gene sequence: CDR1 SGHDT, CDR2 YYEEEE. Written as DNA, the CDR3 is TGTGCCAGCAGCGGATATAGGACAGCCCGAAGGGAAAACATTCAGTACTTC. Translating gives CASSGYRTARRENIQYF.

In its sample, this clone was seen a few times. The chain combines TRBV4-1 with TRBJ2-7; TRBD2 might be the D (5 bases). The CDR3 is 14 amino acids. Per the germline V gene, CDR1 is MGHRA and CDR2 is YSYEKL. V was pared by 3 bases and J by 6 bases, with 15 bases between. CDR3 amino acids: CASSQWTGPIEQYF. In nucleotides, the CDR3 is TGCGCCAGCAGCCAGTGGACTGGGCCGATCGAGCAGTACTTC.

The rearrangement uses TRBV28 and TRBJ1-2; 12 positions agree with TRBD1. Germline CDR1 is MDHEN and CDR2 is SYDVKM. CDR3 length: 16 amino acids. The V and J ends lost 5 bases and 7 bases, in that order; junction bases with no gene match: 11. The CDR3 bases are TGTGCCAGCAGTACATATCCGGGACAGGGGGCGGGTGGCTACACCTTC. Protein: CASSTYPGQGAGGYTF.

This clone turned up a few times. The chain is built from TRBV7-3 and TRBJ2-7; a weak D match, TRBD2 (5 bases). The germline gives CDR1 SGHTA, CDR2 FQGTGA. V was pared by 2 bases and J by 4 bases, with 15 bases between. The CDR3 loop spans 15 amino acids. DNA for the CDR3: TGTGCCAGCAGCTTAGGTGACGGGATAATTTACGAGCAGTACTTC. Its protein product is CASSLGDGIIYEQYF.

The rearrangement links TRBV19 to TRBJ1-4; 8 nucleotides match TRBD1. The CDR3 covers 14 residues. Trimming cost V 10 bases and J 3 bases; bases outside gene matches: 7. The germline gives CDR1 LNHDA, CDR2 SQIVND (reference sequence). In DNA, the CDR3 is TGTGCCACCTCTGTGACAGGGGCTAATGAAAAACTGTTTTTT. It translates to CATSVTGANEKLFF.

The V call is TRBV28, the J call TRBJ2-3, with 11 bases that match TRBD2. The CDR3 runs to 18 residues. Germline assignment: CDR1 MDHEN and CDR2 SYDVKM. Germline trimming cut 5 bases from V and 2 bases from J; bases unmatched to any gene: 12. In nucleotides, the CDR3 is TGTGCCAGCAGTCCGGCCCGACTAGCGGGACGAAACACAGATACGCAGTATTTT. This encodes CASSPARLAGRNTDTQYF.

This clone was seen only a few times. The CDR3 region has the DNA TGCGCCAGCAGCTCGGATGGTAGACCAGGGGGCACTGAAGCTTTCTTT. Its translation: CASSSDGRPGGTEAFF. The V call is TRBV5-1, the J call TRBJ1-1; TRBD1 matches at 7 bases. Germline V gene sequence: CDR1 SGHRS, CDR2 YFSETQ. This CDR3 has 16 residues. J lost 4 bases, V lost 3 bases, and 12 bases had no gene match.

This clone was seen only a few times. The J gene is TRBJ2-3, the V gene TRBV7-8, with D maybe TRBD2 (6 bases). This CDR3 comprises 13 residues. Germline V gene sequence: CDR1 SGHVS, CDR2 FQNEAQ. The V end lost 7 bases, the J end lost 1 base, and 9 bases lay between the germline ends. The CDR3 DNA reads as TGTGCCAGCAAATGGAGGGGCACAGATACGCAGTATTTT. Protein: CASKWRGTDTQYF.